This T cell receptor beta chain is from a study of neoadjuvant anti-PD-1 for oral cavity cancer. Study details: Patients without progression got a fourth dose around day 43.

Described time point: after neoadjuvant nivolumab, at surgical resection. Sequencing was performed with immunoSEQ multiplex PCR; in TCRdb, only in-frame clones are kept and a portion is missing. Among approximately 43,000 clones listed, approximately 80% were seen once. The CDR3 contains 13 residues. The V gene lost 4 bases and the J gene lost 3 bases, with 9 bases spanning the gap. Germline V lookup: CDR1 SGHAT, CDR2 FQNNGV. The chain couples TRBV11-2 to TRBJ1-1; D gene unclear. This material consisted of PBMCs, taken after nivolumab (anti-PD-1) treatment. This receptor was obtained from a person aged 40 to 85 with oral cavity squamous cell carcinoma. CDR3 in DNA: TGTGCCAGCAGCTCGAGGGAAGACACTGAAGCTTTCTTT. Its translation is CASSSREDTEAFF. Combining the CDR3 with reference TRBV11-2 and TRBJ1-1 gives the whole variable domain EAGVAQSPRYKIIEKRQSVAFWCNPISGHATLYWYQQILGQGPKLLIQFQNNGVVDDSQLPKDRFSAERLKGVDSTLKIQPAKLEDSAVYLCASSSREDTEAFFGQGTRLTVV.